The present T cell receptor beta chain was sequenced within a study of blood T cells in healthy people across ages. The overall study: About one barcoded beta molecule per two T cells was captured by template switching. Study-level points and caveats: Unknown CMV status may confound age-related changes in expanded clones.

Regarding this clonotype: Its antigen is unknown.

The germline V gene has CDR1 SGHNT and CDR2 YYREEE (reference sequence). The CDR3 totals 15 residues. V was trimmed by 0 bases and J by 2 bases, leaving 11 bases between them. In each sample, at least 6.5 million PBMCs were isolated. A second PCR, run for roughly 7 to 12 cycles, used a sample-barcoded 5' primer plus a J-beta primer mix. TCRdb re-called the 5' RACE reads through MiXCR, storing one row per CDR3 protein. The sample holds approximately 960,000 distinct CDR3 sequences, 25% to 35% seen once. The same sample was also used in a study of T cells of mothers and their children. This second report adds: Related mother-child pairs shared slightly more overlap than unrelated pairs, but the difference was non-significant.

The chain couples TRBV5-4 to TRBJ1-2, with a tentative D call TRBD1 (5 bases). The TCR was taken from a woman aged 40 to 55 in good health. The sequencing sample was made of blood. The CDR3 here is CASSLAGAGNYGYTF. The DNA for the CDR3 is TGTGCCAGCAGCTTGGCCGGGGCAGGGAACTATGGCTACACCTTC.